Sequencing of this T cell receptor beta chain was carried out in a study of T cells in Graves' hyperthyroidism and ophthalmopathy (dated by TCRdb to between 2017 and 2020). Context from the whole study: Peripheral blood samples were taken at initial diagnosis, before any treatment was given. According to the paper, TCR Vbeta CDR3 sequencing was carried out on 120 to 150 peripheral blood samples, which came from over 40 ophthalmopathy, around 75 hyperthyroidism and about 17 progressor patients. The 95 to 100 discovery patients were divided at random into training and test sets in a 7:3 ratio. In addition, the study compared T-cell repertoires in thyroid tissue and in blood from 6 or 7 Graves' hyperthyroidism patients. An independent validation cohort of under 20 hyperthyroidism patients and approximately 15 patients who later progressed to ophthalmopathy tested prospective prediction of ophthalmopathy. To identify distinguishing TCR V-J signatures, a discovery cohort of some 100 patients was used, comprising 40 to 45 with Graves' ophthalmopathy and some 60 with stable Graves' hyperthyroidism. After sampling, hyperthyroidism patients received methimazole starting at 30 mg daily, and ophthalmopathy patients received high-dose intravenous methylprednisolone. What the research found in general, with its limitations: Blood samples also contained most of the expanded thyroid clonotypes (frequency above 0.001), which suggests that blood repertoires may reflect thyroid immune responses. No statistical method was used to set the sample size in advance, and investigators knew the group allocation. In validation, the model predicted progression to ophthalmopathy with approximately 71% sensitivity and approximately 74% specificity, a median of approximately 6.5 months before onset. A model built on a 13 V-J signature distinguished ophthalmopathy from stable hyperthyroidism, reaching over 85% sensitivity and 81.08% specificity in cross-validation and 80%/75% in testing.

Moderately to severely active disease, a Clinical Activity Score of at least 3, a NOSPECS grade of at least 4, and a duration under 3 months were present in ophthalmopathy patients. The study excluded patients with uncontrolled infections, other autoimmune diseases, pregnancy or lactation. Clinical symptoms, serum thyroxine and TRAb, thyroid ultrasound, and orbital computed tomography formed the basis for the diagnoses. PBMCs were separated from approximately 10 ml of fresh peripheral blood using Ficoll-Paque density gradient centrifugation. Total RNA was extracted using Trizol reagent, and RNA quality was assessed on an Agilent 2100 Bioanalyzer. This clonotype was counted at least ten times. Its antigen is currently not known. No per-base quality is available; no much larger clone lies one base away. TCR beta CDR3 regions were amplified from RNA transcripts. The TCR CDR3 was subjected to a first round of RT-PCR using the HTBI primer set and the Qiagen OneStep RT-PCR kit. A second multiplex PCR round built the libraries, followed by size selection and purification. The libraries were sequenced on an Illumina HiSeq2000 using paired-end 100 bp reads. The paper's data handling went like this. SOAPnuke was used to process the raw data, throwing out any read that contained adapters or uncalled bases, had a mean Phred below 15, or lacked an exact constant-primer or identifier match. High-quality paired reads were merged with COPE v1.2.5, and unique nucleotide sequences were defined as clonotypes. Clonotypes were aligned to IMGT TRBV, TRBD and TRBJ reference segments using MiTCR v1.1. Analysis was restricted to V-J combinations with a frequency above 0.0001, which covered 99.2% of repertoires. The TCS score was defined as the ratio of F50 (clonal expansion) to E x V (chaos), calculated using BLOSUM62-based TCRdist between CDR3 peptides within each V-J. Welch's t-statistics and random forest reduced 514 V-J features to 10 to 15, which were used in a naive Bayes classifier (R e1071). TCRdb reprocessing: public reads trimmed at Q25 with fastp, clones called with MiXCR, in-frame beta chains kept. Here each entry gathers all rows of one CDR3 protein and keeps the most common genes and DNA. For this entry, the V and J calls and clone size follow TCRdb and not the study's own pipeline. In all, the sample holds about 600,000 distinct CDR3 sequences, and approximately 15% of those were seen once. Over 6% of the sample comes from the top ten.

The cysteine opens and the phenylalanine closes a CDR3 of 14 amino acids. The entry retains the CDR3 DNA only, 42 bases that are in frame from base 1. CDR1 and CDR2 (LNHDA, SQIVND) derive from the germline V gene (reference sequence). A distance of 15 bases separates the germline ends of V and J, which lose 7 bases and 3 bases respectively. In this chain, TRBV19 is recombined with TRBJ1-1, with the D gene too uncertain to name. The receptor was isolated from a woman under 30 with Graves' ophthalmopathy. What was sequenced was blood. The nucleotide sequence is TGTGCCAGTACGGACCAAGGGTGGGACACTGAAGCTTTCTTT. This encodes CASTDQGWDTEAFF.